This T cell receptor (beta chain) was captured in a study of blood T cell repertoires in COVID-19. Overall study: Sites across the United States, Italy and Spain contributed samples from acute and convalescent COVID-19. From T cells, B-cell-depleted T cells, or PBMCs came the material, which was cDNA or gDNA.

The table came from immunoSEQ multiplex PCR; TCRdb's copy has only in-frame clones and leaves some out. The repertoire includes 150,000 to 200,000 clones, about 88% of them detected once, and 7% sits in the top ten. Specimen: peripheral blood. The origin of this receptor is a woman aged 80 or older in a cohort sampled during active or convalescent COVID-19.

The CDR3: CASSPSRASAGYEQYF. CDR3 nucleotides: TGTGCCAGTAGTCCGTCCCGGGCTAGCGCTGGGTACGAGCAGTACTTC. The chain is built from TRBV19 and TRBJ2-7; TRBD2 might be the D (6 bases). The germline V gene encodes CDR1 LNHDA and CDR2 SQIVND (reference sequence). The CDR3 is 16 amino acids. V lost 5 bases to trimming and J lost 4 bases, with 21 bases between them.